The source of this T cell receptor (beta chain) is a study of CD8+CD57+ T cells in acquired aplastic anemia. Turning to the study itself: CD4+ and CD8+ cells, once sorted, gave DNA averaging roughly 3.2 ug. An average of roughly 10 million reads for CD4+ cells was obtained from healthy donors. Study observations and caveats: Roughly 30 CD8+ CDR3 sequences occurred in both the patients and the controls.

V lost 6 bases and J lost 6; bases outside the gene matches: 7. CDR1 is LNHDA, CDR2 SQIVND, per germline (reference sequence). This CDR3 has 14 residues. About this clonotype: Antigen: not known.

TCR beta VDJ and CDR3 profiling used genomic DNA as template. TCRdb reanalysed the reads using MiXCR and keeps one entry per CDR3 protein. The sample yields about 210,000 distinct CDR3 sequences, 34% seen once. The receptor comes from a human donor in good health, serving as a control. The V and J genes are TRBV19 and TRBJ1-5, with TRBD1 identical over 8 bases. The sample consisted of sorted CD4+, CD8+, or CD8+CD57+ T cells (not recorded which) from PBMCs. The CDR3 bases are TGTGCCAGTAGGAGGACAGGGCATGGTCAGCCCCAGCATTTT. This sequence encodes CASRRTGHGQPQHF.